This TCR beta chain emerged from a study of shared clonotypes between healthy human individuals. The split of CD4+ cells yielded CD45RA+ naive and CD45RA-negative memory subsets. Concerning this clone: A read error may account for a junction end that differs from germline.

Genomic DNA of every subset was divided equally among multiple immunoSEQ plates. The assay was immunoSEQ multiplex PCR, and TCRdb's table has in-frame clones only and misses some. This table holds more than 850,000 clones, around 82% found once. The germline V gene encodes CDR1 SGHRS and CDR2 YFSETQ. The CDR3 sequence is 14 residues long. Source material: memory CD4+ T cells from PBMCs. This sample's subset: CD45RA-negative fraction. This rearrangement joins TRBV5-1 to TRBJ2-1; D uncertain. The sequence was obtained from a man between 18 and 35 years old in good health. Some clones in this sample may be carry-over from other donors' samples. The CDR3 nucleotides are TGCGCCAGCAGCTTGTCTGGGCCCCCCGCCCCGCAGGTCTTC. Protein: CASSLSGPPAPQVF.